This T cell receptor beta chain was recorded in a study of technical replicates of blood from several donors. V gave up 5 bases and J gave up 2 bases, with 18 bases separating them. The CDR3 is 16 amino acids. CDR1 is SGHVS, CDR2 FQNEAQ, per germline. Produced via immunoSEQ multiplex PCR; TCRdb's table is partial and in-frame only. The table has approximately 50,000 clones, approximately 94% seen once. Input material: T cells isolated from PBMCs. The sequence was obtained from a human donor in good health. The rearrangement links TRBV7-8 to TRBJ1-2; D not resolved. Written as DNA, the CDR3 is TGTGCCAGCAGCCCCCAGTCCGGGGTTGCGAACTATGGCTACACCTTC. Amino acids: CASSPQSGVANYGYTF.